The clone carrying this T cell receptor beta chain was detected many times. Its matching antigen is unknown. The sample comes from a study of T cells after yellow fever vaccination. Study information: Preparing low-cell-number fractions relied on SMART-Seq v4 Ultra Low Input.

The CDR3 runs 14 residues. V was clipped by 4 bases and J by 3 bases; unmatched bases: 5. CDR1 is SGHTA and CDR2 is FQGNSA in the germline V gene. Study-level results: Researchers report a weaker secondary response that nonetheless peaked faster, day 5 versus 15.

One entry per CDR3 protein, called by TCRdb with MiXCR from the 5' RACE reads. The sample consists of fewer than 350,000 distinct CDR3 sequences, about 3.5% of them appearing once. This clonotype was sampled from a man between 18 and 29 years old who received the YFV17D yellow fever vaccine. The J gene is TRBJ2-7, the V gene TRBV7-2; 8 nucleotides line up with TRBD1. Sequencing was performed on PBMCs, taken on the day of the yellow fever booster vaccination. The CDR3 bases are TGTGCCAGCAGCTCTCAAACAGGGGGCTACGAGCAGTACGTC. Protein: CASSSQTGGYEQYV.